A selection of T cell receptor beta chains follows, all from one sample in a study of T cells in Graves' hyperthyroidism and ophthalmopathy. TCRdb called the multiplex PCR reads again in MiXCR, with one record for every CDR3 protein. The sample lists about 360,000 distinct CDR3 sequences, 13% seen once, with about 20% in the top ten. The sample was blood. These receptors all stem from a young man with Graves' hyperthyroidism that later progressed to Graves' ophthalmopathy. Both conserved end residues are part of each CDR3. D genes are given only for firm matches. Size is stated for part of the rows, as once, few or many counts, or as a class when the clone is expanded.

j_gene: TRBJ2-2
abundance: few
d_gene: TRBD1
v_gene: TRBV6-4
CDR3nt: TGTGCCAGCAGCGGACAGGGTAACACCGGGGAGCTGTTTTTT
CDR3aa: CASSGQGNTGELFF

j_gene: TRBJ1-4
abundance: many
d_gene: .
v_gene: TRBV6-5
CDR3nt: TGTGCCAGCAGTTACTCGATGGGTTCTTCTGAAAAACTGTTTTTT
CDR3aa: CASSYSMGSSEKLFF

j_gene: TRBJ1-4
abundance: few
d_gene: .
v_gene: TRBV4-2
CDR3nt: TGTGCCAGCAGCCAAGAGGAGTTAGGGGGAACTAATGAAAAACTGTTTTTT
CDR3aa: CASSQEELGGTNEKLFF

j_gene: TRBJ2-1
abundance: many
d_gene: .
v_gene: TRBV6-1
CDR3nt: TGTGCCAGCAGTGAAGACACTAGAAGCTCCTACAATGAGCAGTTCTTC
CDR3aa: CASSEDTRSSYNEQFF

j_gene: TRBJ1-1
abundance: many
d_gene: .
v_gene: TRBV4-2
CDR3nt: TGTGCCAGCAGCCCAGGCTCGGCAGAAAGCACTGAAGCTTTCTTT
CDR3aa: CASSPGSAESTEAFF

j_gene: TRBJ2-5
abundance: many
d_gene: .
v_gene: TRBV7-3
CDR3nt: TGTGCCAGCAGCTTAGGCCAGGGTGTTGAGACCCAGTACTTC
CDR3aa: CASSLGQGVETQYF

j_gene: TRBJ1-2
abundance: .
d_gene: .
v_gene: TRBV6-1
CDR3nt: TGTGCCAGCAGAGTCCAGGGATTTAACTATGGCTACACCTTC
CDR3aa: CASRVQGFNYGYTF

j_gene: TRBJ2-1
abundance: many
d_gene: TRBD1
v_gene: TRBV7-9
CDR3nt: TGTGCCAGCAGCCCGGGACAGGTTAGCTCCTACAATGAGCAGTTCTTC
CDR3aa: CASSPGQVSSYNEQFF

j_gene: TRBJ1-3
abundance: .
d_gene: .
v_gene: TRBV6-1
CDR3nt: TGTGCCAGCAGTCCCGCCACTGGAAACACCATATATTTT
CDR3aa: CASSPATGNTIYF

j_gene: TRBJ1-2
abundance: many
d_gene: .
v_gene: TRBV4-2
CDR3nt: TGTGCCAGCACCGGGACATACGCGGGTGGCTACACCTTC
CDR3aa: CASTGTYAGGYTF

j_gene: TRBJ2-2
abundance: few
d_gene: .
v_gene: TRBV7-2
CDR3nt: TGTGCCAGCAGAGGAGAGAACACCGGGGAGCTGTTTTTT
CDR3aa: CASRGENTGELFF

j_gene: TRBJ2-1
abundance: few
d_gene: TRBD2
v_gene: TRBV19
CDR3nt: TGTGCCAGTAGTTGGGGGGGGGTCTACAATGAGCAGTTCTTC
CDR3aa: CASSWGGVYNEQFF

j_gene: TRBJ2-1
abundance: few
d_gene: TRBD2
v_gene: TRBV6-1
CDR3nt: TGTGCCAGCAGTTATATCCTAGCGGGTCACAATGAGCAGTTCTTC
CDR3aa: CASSYILAGHNEQFF

j_gene: TRBJ1-6
abundance: .
d_gene: .
v_gene: TRBV18
CDR3nt: TGTGCCAGCTCACCGTACCGGGTCACCACCGATCACGGGGCGGTTAATTCACCCCTCCACTTT
CDR3aa: CASSPYRVTTDHGAVNSPLHF

j_gene: TRBJ2-1
abundance: many
d_gene: .
v_gene: TRBV7-9
CDR3nt: TGTGCCAGCAGCTTAGGCAGGTGGGAGCAGTTCTTC
CDR3aa: CASSLGRWEQFF

j_gene: TRBJ2-7
abundance: many
d_gene: .
v_gene: TRBV11-2
CDR3nt: TGTGCCAGCAGCTTAGTAGAGGAGTCCTACGAGCAGTACTTC
CDR3aa: CASSLVEESYEQYF

j_gene: TRBJ2-1
abundance: many
d_gene: TRBD2
v_gene: TRBV6-1
CDR3nt: TGTGCCAGCAGTTACGGCGGGACTAGCTTACCGAATGAGCAGTTCTTC
CDR3aa: CASSYGGTSLPNEQFF

j_gene: TRBJ1-1
abundance: many
d_gene: .
v_gene: TRBV5-1
CDR3nt: TGCGCCAGCAGCTTCACGGGGGCCGAGACTGAAGCTTTCTTT
CDR3aa: CASSFTGAETEAFF

j_gene: TRBJ2-3
abundance: .
d_gene: .
v_gene: TRBV12-3/TRBV12-4
CDR3nt: TGTGCCAGCAGTTCCCCTCTACGGGGGTCAGATACGCAGTATTTT
CDR3aa: CASSSPLRGSDTQYF

j_gene: TRBJ1-5
abundance: few
d_gene: TRBD1
v_gene: TRBV6-1
CDR3nt: TGTGCCAGCCAGACAGGGATCAACAATCAGCCCCAGCATTTT
CDR3aa: CASQTGINNQPQHF

j_gene: TRBJ2-7
abundance: many
d_gene: .
v_gene: TRBV27
CDR3nt: TGTGCCAGCAGTTTCCACCCCGCATCGGGGGAGCAGTACTTC
CDR3aa: CASSFHPASGEQYF

j_gene: TRBJ1-1
abundance: many
d_gene: TRBD1
v_gene: TRBV28
CDR3nt: TGTGCCAGCAGTCCACACACAGGGGGAGATACTGAAGCTTTCTTT
CDR3aa: CASSPHTGGDTEAFF

j_gene: TRBJ1-2
abundance: many
d_gene: .
v_gene: TRBV2
CDR3nt: TGTGCCAGCACCGAGCCCTATGGCTACACCTTC
CDR3aa: CASTEPYGYTF

j_gene: TRBJ1-3
abundance: many
d_gene: .
v_gene: TRBV7-8
CDR3nt: TGTGCCAGCAGCTTGGCGGTTAGCTCTGGAAACACCATATATTTT
CDR3aa: CASSLAVSSGNTIYF

j_gene: TRBJ1-6
abundance: .
d_gene: .
v_gene: TRBV7-3
CDR3nt: TGTGCCAGCAGCTTAGAGGGGGGGCACTTTTCACCCCTCCACTTT
CDR3aa: CASSLEGGHFSPLHF

j_gene: TRBJ1-1
abundance: few
d_gene: .
v_gene: TRBV11-2
CDR3nt: TGTGCCAGCAGCTTAGTAGGGGACACTGAAGCTTCCTTT
CDR3aa: CASSLVGDTEASF

j_gene: TRBJ2-1
abundance: .
d_gene: TRBD1
v_gene: TRBV12-3/TRBV12-4
CDR3nt: TGTGCCAGCACCACAGGGGGCCCTTACAATGAGCAGTTCTTC
CDR3aa: CASTTGGPYNEQFF

j_gene: TRBJ2-5
abundance: .
d_gene: TRBD2
v_gene: TRBV6-5
CDR3nt: TGTGCCAGCAGTTCCACCGCCCAGCGGGGGGCCCCCCAGTACTTC
CDR3aa: CASSSTAQRGAPQYF

j_gene: TRBJ2-1
abundance: .
d_gene: TRBD2
v_gene: TRBV5-1
CDR3nt: TGCGCCAGCAGCTTGCGAGCGGGGGGGAATGAGCAGTTCTTC
CDR3aa: CASSLRAGGNEQFF

j_gene: TRBJ2-7
abundance: .
d_gene: .
v_gene: TRBV30
CDR3nt: TGTGCCTGGAGCGCAGCAGGCGAGCAGTACTTC
CDR3aa: CAWSAAGEQYF

j_gene: TRBJ1-2
abundance: .
d_gene: TRBD1
v_gene: TRBV12-3/TRBV12-4
CDR3nt: TGTGCCAGCGGTACCGACAGGGGCTATGGCTACACCTTC
CDR3aa: CASGTDRGYGYTF

j_gene: TRBJ2-3
abundance: many
d_gene: .
v_gene: TRBV2
CDR3nt: TGTGCCAGCAGTGAAGGGGGCACAGATACGCAGTATTTT
CDR3aa: CASSEGGTDTQYF

j_gene: TRBJ2-7
abundance: many
d_gene: .
v_gene: TRBV11-2
CDR3nt: TGTGCCAGCAGCACCAGGGTCTACGAGCAGTACTTC
CDR3aa: CASSTRVYEQYF

j_gene: TRBJ2-5
abundance: .
d_gene: TRBD1
v_gene: TRBV4-1
CDR3nt: TGCGCCAGCAGCCCCCTCGACAGGGGGCAAGAGACCCAGTACTTC
CDR3aa: CASSPLDRGQETQYF

j_gene: TRBJ2-2
abundance: .
d_gene: .
v_gene: TRBV7-9
CDR3nt: TGTGCCAGCAGCGACCCATCCCGTGGCTCGGGCGGGGAGCTGTTTTTT
CDR3aa: CASSDPSRGSGGELFF

j_gene: TRBJ1-2
abundance: many
d_gene: .
v_gene: TRBV20-1
CDR3nt: TGCAGTGCTAGGGCGGGACAAGGGAACTATGGCTACACCTTC
CDR3aa: CSARAGQGNYGYTF

j_gene: TRBJ2-1
abundance: many
d_gene: .
v_gene: TRBV7-2
CDR3nt: TGTGCCAGCAGCTTAGTCCATTGGTCCTACAATGAGCAGTTCTTC
CDR3aa: CASSLVHWSYNEQFF

j_gene: TRBJ1-2
abundance: .
d_gene: TRBD1
v_gene: TRBV4-1
CDR3nt: TGCGCCAGCAGCCAACAGGGGGCTCGTCGTCCGTTGAGTGGCTACACCTTC
CDR3aa: CASSQQGARRPLSGYTF

j_gene: TRBJ1-2
abundance: .
d_gene: .
v_gene: TRBV9
CDR3nt: TGTGCCAGCAGCCCCACCCCTGACAGGATACCCTATGGCTACACCTTC
CDR3aa: CASSPTPDRIPYGYTF

j_gene: TRBJ1-5
abundance: many
d_gene: .
v_gene: TRBV4-1
CDR3nt: TGCGCCAGCAGCCCCTACGGTGTTTATCAGCCCCAGCATTTT
CDR3aa: CASSPYGVYQPQHF

j_gene: TRBJ2-3
abundance: .
d_gene: .
v_gene: TRBV7-9
CDR3nt: TGCGCCAGCAGCCACCCCGTAGATACGCAGTATTTT
CDR3aa: CASSHPVDTQYF

j_gene: TRBJ2-7
abundance: many
d_gene: TRBD2
v_gene: TRBV11-2
CDR3nt: TGTGCCAGCAGCTCCCCCCTAGCGGAAACACCCTACGAGCAGTACTTC
CDR3aa: CASSSPLAETPYEQYF

j_gene: TRBJ2-3
abundance: many
d_gene: TRBD1
v_gene: TRBV3-1
CDR3nt: TGTGCCAGCAGCCAAGGGACAGGCGTCACAGATACGCAGTATTTT
CDR3aa: CASSQGTGVTDTQYF

j_gene: TRBJ1-6
abundance: few
d_gene: .
v_gene: TRBV11-3
CDR3nt: TGTGCCAGCAGCTCCGGCAGGAGAGGGCTTCGGTCACCCCTCCACTTT
CDR3aa: CASSSGRRGLRSPLHF

j_gene: TRBJ1-1
abundance: .
d_gene: .
v_gene: TRBV7-3
CDR3nt: TGTGCCAGCAGCTTAAAACGGGGAGCTTTCTTT
CDR3aa: CASSLKRGAFF

j_gene: TRBJ1-1
abundance: many
d_gene: .
v_gene: TRBV28
CDR3nt: TGTGCCAGCAGTTTCCTCTGGGGTGGGCCAACAGGGATTAACACTGAAGCTTTCTTT
CDR3aa: CASSFLWGGPTGINTEAFF

j_gene: TRBJ2-5
abundance: many
d_gene: .
v_gene: TRBV2
CDR3nt: TGTGCCAGCAGAGCGGGACATCTCCAAGAGACCCAGTACTTC
CDR3aa: CASRAGHLQETQYF

j_gene: TRBJ1-3
abundance: many
d_gene: .
v_gene: TRBV2
CDR3nt: TGTGCCAGCAGTGGCCGGGACGTAGACTCTGGAAACACCATATATTTT
CDR3aa: CASSGRDVDSGNTIYF

j_gene: TRBJ1-1
abundance: many
d_gene: .
v_gene: TRBV20-1
CDR3nt: TGCAGTGCTAGACCGACAGCAATTATGAACACTGAAGCTTTCTTT
CDR3aa: CSARPTAIMNTEAFF

j_gene: TRBJ1-6
abundance: .
d_gene: .
v_gene: TRBV20-1
CDR3nt: TGCAGTGTTGACAGCTACTCCTATAATTCACCCCTCCACTTT
CDR3aa: CSVDSYSYNSPLHF

j_gene: TRBJ2-5
abundance: few
d_gene: .
v_gene: TRBV7-8
CDR3nt: TGTGCCAGCACCCCAAGGGGTACACCCCGGGCGGAGACCCAGTACTTC
CDR3aa: CASTPRGTPRAETQYF

j_gene: TRBJ1-5
abundance: many
d_gene: .
v_gene: TRBV6-1
CDR3nt: TGTGCCAGCAGGCCGGCCCCGAGCAATCAGCCCCAGCATTTT
CDR3aa: CASRPAPSNQPQHF

j_gene: TRBJ1-2
abundance: .
d_gene: .
v_gene: TRBV5-5
CDR3nt: TGTGCCAGCAGTAAGCTAACGGGGGCCAATGGCTACACCTTC
CDR3aa: CASSKLTGANGYTF

j_gene: TRBJ1-5
abundance: many
d_gene: .
v_gene: TRBV28
CDR3nt: TGTGCCAGCAACCGTCCTGGGGGCAATCAGCCCCAGCATTTT
CDR3aa: CASNRPGGNQPQHF

j_gene: TRBJ1-6
abundance: .
d_gene: .
v_gene: TRBV6-1
CDR3nt: TGTGCCAGCAGTCACCTCACAGGACAGAAAAATTCACCCCTCCACTTT
CDR3aa: CASSHLTGQKNSPLHF

j_gene: TRBJ2-5
abundance: many
d_gene: .
v_gene: TRBV12-3/TRBV12-4
CDR3nt: TGTGCCAGCCTCGATGAAGGCGGGGCAAAGACCCAGTACTTC
CDR3aa: CASLDEGGAKTQYF

j_gene: TRBJ2-1
abundance: few
d_gene: .
v_gene: TRBV13
CDR3nt: TGTGCCAGCAGCTTAGATGGGGGGAGCTCCTACAATGAGCAGTTCTTC
CDR3aa: CASSLDGGSSYNEQFF

j_gene: TRBJ1-2
abundance: many
d_gene: TRBD1
v_gene: TRBV28
CDR3nt: TGTGCCAGCAGTGGATATCGACAGGGGATCTATGGCTACACCTTC
CDR3aa: CASSGYRQGIYGYTF

j_gene: TRBJ2-1
abundance: many
d_gene: TRBD1
v_gene: TRBV20-1
CDR3nt: TGCAGTGCTGCCGGGACAGGGGGTATGAGGGAGCAGTTCTTC
CDR3aa: CSAAGTGGMREQFF

j_gene: TRBJ2-1
abundance: many
d_gene: TRBD1
v_gene: TRBV11-3
CDR3nt: TGTGCCAGCAGCTTTTCGGGACAGGGCTACAATGAGCAGTTCTTC
CDR3aa: CASSFSGQGYNEQFF